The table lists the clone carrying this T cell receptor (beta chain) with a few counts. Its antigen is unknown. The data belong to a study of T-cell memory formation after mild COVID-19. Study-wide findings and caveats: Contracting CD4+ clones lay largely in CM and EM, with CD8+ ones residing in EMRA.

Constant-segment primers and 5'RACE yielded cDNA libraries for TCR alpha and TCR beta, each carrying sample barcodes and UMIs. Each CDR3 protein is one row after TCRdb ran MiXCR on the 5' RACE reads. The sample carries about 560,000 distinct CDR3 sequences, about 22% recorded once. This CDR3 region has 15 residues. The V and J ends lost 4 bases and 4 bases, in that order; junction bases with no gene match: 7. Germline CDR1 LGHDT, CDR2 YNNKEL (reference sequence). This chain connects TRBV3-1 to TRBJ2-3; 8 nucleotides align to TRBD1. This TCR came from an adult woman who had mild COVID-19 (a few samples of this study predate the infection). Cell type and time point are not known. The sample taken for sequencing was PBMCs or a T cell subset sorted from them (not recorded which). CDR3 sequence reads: CASSPRAGGADTQYF. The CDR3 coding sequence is TGTGCCAGCAGCCCGAGGGCAGGGGGCGCAGATACGCAGTATTTT.